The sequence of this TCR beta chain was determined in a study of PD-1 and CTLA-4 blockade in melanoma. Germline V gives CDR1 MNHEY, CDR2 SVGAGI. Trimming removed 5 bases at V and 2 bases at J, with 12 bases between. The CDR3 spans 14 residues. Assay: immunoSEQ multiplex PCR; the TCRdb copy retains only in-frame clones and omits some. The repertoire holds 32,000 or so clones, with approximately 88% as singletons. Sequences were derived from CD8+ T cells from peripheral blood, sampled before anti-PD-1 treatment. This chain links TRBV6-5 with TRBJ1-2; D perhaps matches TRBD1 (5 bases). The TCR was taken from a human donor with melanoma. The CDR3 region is CASSPVGENYGYTF. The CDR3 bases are TGTGCCAGCAGTCCCGTAGGGGAAAACTATGGCTACACCTTC.